These T cell receptor beta chains were read from a single sample in a study of cytomegalovirus exposure and HLA in healthy donors. TCRdb's copy holds only in-frame clones and misses some; the assay was immunoSEQ multiplex PCR. The table lists about 98,000 clones, about 74% of them singletons. Sequencing was carried out using PBMCs. The receptors stem from a male donor in good health and CMV-seropositive. CDR3s include the opening cysteine and the closing phenylalanine or tryptophan. The D gene is left open where the match is weak. Size values are once, few and many counts, or a class for expanded clones, and some rows have none.

TRBV28	TRBJ2-7	TRBD2	once	CASSSPSLAGTTSREQYF	TGTGCCAGCAGTTCACCCTCACTAGCGGGAACTACCTCTCGGGAGCAGTACTTC
TRBV28	TRBJ2-7	TRBD1	.	CASSQTGDLYEQYF	TGTGCCAGCAGCCAGACAGGGGATCTCTACGAGCAGTACTTC
TRBV6-5	TRBJ1-6	.	.	CASSYGADNSPLHF	TGTGCCAGCAGTTATGGAGCAGATAATTCACCCCTCCACTTT
TRBV7-8	TRBJ2-7	TRBD2	few	CASSFFDGGRDEQYF	TGTGCCAGCAGCTTTTTCGACGGCGGGAGGGACGAGCAGTACTTC
TRBV4-3	TRBJ2-7	.	.	CASSRSMVTLSTEQYF	TGCGCCAGCAGCCGATCTATGGTTACATTATCGACTGAGCAGTACTTC
TRBV4-3	TRBJ2-1	TRBD2	few	CASSQFLAGAYNEQFF	TGCGCCAGCAGCCAGTTCCTAGCGGGGGCATACAATGAGCAGTTCTTC
TRBV7-8	TRBJ1-5	.	.	CASSLGGGDTLRHF	TGTGCCAGCAGCTTAGGGGGTGGGGACACCCTCCGGCATTTT
TRBV7-2	TRBJ2-1	TRBD1	.	CASSLGTGETEQFF	TGTGCCAGCAGCTTGGGGACAGGGGAAACTGAGCAGTTCTTC
TRBV4-2	TRBJ1-5	TRBD1	.	CASSQDRDRGDQPQHF	TGTGCCAGCAGCCAAGATAGGGACAGGGGCGATCAGCCCCAGCATTTT
TRBV11-2	TRBJ2-7	TRBD2	.	CASSLGRGGREQYF	TGTGCCAGCAGCTTAGGACGGGGGGGAAGAGAGCAGTACTTC
TRBV5-1	TRBJ2-7	.	.	CASGRDNYEQYF	TGCGCCAGCGGCCGGGACAACTACGAGCAGTACTTC
TRBV27	TRBJ2-7	TRBD1	.	CASSLWGTGAYEQYF	TGTGCCAGCAGTTTATGGGGGACAGGGGCCTACGAGCAGTACTTC
TRBV4-2	TRBJ2-1	.	.	CASSQAIEYNEQFF	TGTGCCAGCAGCCAAGCGATAGAGTACAATGAGCAGTTCTTC
TRBV14	TRBJ2-3	TRBD2	.	CASSQDSVGRGTDTQYF	TGTGCCAGCAGCCAAGATAGTGTAGGGAGGGGCACAGATACGCAGTATTTT
TRBV4-3	TRBJ2-7	.	.	CASSQEYRDYEQYF	TGCGCCAGCAGCCAAGAATACAGGGACTACGAGCAGTACTTC
TRBV5-4	TRBJ2-7	TRBD2	.	CASSLPSSGSIYEQYF	TGTGCCAGCAGCCTCCCTTCTAGCGGGAGTATCTACGAGCAGTACTTC
TRBV27	TRBJ2-7	.	.	CASRRTASYEQYF	TGTGCCAGCAGACGGACAGCTTCCTACGAGCAGTACTTC
TRBV19	TRBJ2-2	TRBD1	few	CASLRGGSETGELFF	TGTGCCAGTCTCCGAGGGGGCTCGGAAACCGGGGAGCTGTTTTTT
TRBV11-2	TRBJ2-1	TRBD1	.	CASSYRTGGYNEQFF	TGTGCCAGCAGCTACCGGACAGGGGGATACAATGAGCAGTTCTTC
TRBV7-2	TRBJ2-1	.	.	CASSLGPRKNEQFF	TGTGCCAGCAGCTTAGGCCCTAGAAAAAATGAGCAGTTCTTC
TRBV11-3	TRBJ2-1	.	.	CASSLDRFNEQFF	TGTGCCAGCAGCTTAGACAGATTCAATGAGCAGTTCTTC
TRBV5-1	TRBJ1-2	TRBD1	.	CASSGGQVTGYTF	TGCGCCAGCAGCGGGGGACAGGTAACCGGCTACACCTTC
TRBV6-6	TRBJ1-5	.	.	CASSLQVGNQPQHF	TGTGCCAGCAGTTTACAGGTTGGCAATCAGCCCCAGCATTTT
TRBV28	TRBJ2-7	TRBD2	.	CASSSSLAGFTYEQYF	TGTGCCAGCAGTTCCTCACTAGCGGGATTCACCTACGAGCAGTACTTC
TRBV7-6	TRBJ1-1	.	.	CASSPPGGGYTEAFF	TGTGCCAGCAGCCCGCCCGGTGGGGGGTACACTGAAGCTTTCTTT
TRBV27	TRBJ2-7	.	.	CASSSTDPYEQYF	TGTGCCAGCAGTTCGACAGATCCCTACGAGCAGTACTTC
TRBV7-9	TRBJ1-4	.	.	CASSPVGGVSNEKLFF	TGTGCCAGCAGCCCCGTCGGGGGGGTGTCTAATGAAAAACTGTTTTTT
TRBV5-6	TRBJ1-2	.	.	CASSHLGAGPSGYTF	TGTGCCAGCAGCCATCTGGGGGCAGGGCCCTCGGGCTACACCTTC
TRBV14	TRBJ2-7	.	.	CANTRGPDSYEQYF	TGTGCCAACACTAGAGGGCCCGACTCCTACGAGCAGTACTTC
TRBV6-5	TRBJ2-7	TRBD2	.	CASRGGVLSYEQYF	TGTGCCAGCAGGGGAGGGGTATTATCCTACGAGCAGTACTTC
TRBV27	TRBJ2-7	TRBD2	few	CASSLSSGGYEQYF	TGTGCCAGCAGTTTATCTAGCGGGGGCTACGAGCAGTACTTC
TRBV6-5	TRBJ2-5	.	.	CASSERGSFVTQYF	TGTGCCAGCAGTGAACGCGGCTCCTTCGTGACCCAGTACTTC
TRBV19	TRBJ1-5	.	.	CASSIDASGGYQRQHF	TGTGCCAGTAGTATAGATGCCTCCGGCGGTTATCAGCGCCAGCATTTT